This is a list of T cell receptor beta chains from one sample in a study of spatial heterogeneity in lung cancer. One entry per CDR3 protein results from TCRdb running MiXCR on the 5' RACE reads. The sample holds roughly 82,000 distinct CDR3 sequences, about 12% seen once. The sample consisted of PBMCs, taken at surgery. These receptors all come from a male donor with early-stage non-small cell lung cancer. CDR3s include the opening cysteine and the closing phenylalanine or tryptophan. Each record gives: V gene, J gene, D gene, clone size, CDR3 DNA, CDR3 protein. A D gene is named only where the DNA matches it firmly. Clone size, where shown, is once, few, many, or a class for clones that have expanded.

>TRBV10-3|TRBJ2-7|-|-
TGTGCCATCAGTGAGCCTACTGGCGCGCCCTCCTACGAGCAGTACTTC
CAISEPTGAPSYEQYF
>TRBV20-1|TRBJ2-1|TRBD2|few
TGCAGTGCTAGTACGGGACTAGCGCTCAATGAGCAGTTCTTC
CSASTGLALNEQFF
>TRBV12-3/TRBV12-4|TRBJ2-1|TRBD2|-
TGTGCCAGCAGTTTAGCTAGCGGGAGCAATGAGCAGTTCTTC
CASSLASGSNEQFF
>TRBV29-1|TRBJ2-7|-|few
TGCAGCGTGGAGACAGAGAGCTCCTACGAGCAGTACTTC
CSVETESSYEQYF
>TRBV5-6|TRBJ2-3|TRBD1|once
TGTGCCAGCAGCCGCCGCCGGGACAGGGGTACGGGCACAGATACGCAGTATTTT
CASSRRRDRGTGTDTQYF
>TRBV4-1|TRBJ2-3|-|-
TGCGCCAGCAGCCCCAGGACTGGAGGAGATACGCAGTATTTT
CASSPRTGGDTQYF
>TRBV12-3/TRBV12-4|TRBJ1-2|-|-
TGTGCCAGCAGTTTTAGGGGTTGGACTGCCCCTAACTATGGCTACACCTTC
CASSFRGWTAPNYGYTF
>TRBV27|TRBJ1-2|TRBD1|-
TGTGCCAGCAGTATATCCTACAGGGGCCCTCCCTATGGCTACACCTTC
CASSISYRGPPYGYTF
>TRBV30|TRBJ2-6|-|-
TGTGCCTGGAGTTCCCAGGGCCAGGATGGGGCCAACGTCCTGACTTTC
CAWSSQGQDGANVLTF
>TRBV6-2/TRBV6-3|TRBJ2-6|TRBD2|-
TGTGCCAGCAGTGCGCCCATGGGGACTAGCGGCCCTGGGGCCAACGTCCTGACTTTC
CASSAPMGTSGPGANVLTF
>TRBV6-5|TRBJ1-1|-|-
TGTGCCAGCAGCCCTAGGCCCGGGAGGTCTATGAACACTGAAGCTTTCTTT
CASSPRPGRSMNTEAFF
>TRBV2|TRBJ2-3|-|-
TGTGCCAGCAGTGAAGGGCGGAACACAGATACGCAGTATTTT
CASSEGRNTDTQYF
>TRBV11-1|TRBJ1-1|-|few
TGTGCCAGCAGCCCTCTTCGAGGAAGCACTGAAGCTTTCTTT
CASSPLRGSTEAFF
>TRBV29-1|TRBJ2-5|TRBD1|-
TGCAGCGTTGGGACAGGGGGAATGGAGACCCAGTACTTC
CSVGTGGMETQYF